This is a list of T cell receptor beta chains from one sample in a study of shared clonotypes between healthy human individuals. Repertoires were generated with immunoSEQ multiplex PCR, while TCRdb's copy carries only in-frame clones and drops some. The profile shows around 600,000 clones, roughly 98% of them singletons. Sequencing used naive CD8+ T cells sorted from blood. The receptor source for this set is a man younger than 40 in good health. The CDR3 runs from the conserved cysteine through the conserved F or W. Each record gives: D gene, CDR3 length, V gene, J gene, clone size, CDR3 DNA, CDR3 protein. D genes are given only for firm matches. Some rows mark clone size as missing; the rest say once, few, many or name a class of expanded clone.

>NA|14|TRBV9|TRBJ2-3|NA
TGTGCCAGCAGCGTAGCTGGCCAGACAGATACGCAGTATTTT
CASSVAGQTDTQYF
>TRBD1|15|TRBV11-2|TRBJ2-5|NA
TGTGCCAGCAGCTTAGGTGACAGGGGGCAGGGGACCCAGTACTTC
CASSLGDRGQGTQYF
>TRBD1|14|TRBV9|TRBJ2-7|NA
TGTGCCAGCAGCGTAGGAGGACAGGTCTACGAGCAGTACTTC
CASSVGGQVYEQYF
>TRBD1|14|TRBV27|TRBJ1-5|NA
TGTGCCAGCAGGCTACAGGGGTCCAATCAGCCCCAGCATTTT
CASRLQGSNQPQHF
>TRBD1|15|TRBV28|TRBJ1-5|NA
TGTGCCAGCAGTCAACAGGGGAGGAGGAATCAGCCCCAGCATTTT
CASSQQGRRNQPQHF
>TRBD1|12|TRBV5-1|TRBJ1-1|once
TGCGCCAGCGGGGGGACAGGGGCTGAAGCTTTCTTT
CASGGTGAEAFF
>NA|14|TRBV9|TRBJ2-2|NA
TGTGCCAGCAGCGTATCCCACAGGCCCGGGGAGCTGTTTTTT
CASSVSHRPGELFF
>NA|14|TRBV7-2|TRBJ2-7|NA
TGTGCCAGCAGCTTATACGGCAGGGCCTACGAGCAGTACTTC
CASSLYGRAYEQYF
>NA|15|TRBV9|TRBJ1-1|NA
TGTGCCAGCAGCGTATTCGGGGCGGGCGACACTGAAGCTTTCTTT
CASSVFGAGDTEAFF
>NA|14|TRBV6-5|TRBJ2-7|NA
TGTGCCAGCAGTTACAGGAGACTAGTCTCCGAGCAGTACTTC
CASSYRRLVSEQYF
>NA|17|TRBV11-2|TRBJ2-1|NA
TGTGCCAGCAGCTTAGACGGCTTCAGGGCGGTGTACAATGAGCAGTTCTTC
CASSLDGFRAVYNEQFF
>NA|14|TRBV9|TRBJ2-5|NA
TGTGCCAGCAGCTCCCCCGACGGGGAAGAGACCCAGTACTTC
CASSSPDGEETQYF
>NA|14|TRBV29-1|TRBJ2-5|NA
TGCAGCGCCGGGGAAGGAGTGGGCCAAGAGACCCAGTACTTC
CSAGEGVGQETQYF
>TRBD2|15|TRBV7-9|TRBJ2-3|once
TGTGCCAGCAGCGGACTAGTGGTGGGCACAGATACGCAGTATTTT
CASSGLVVGTDTQYF
>NA|14|TRBV2|TRBJ2-1|NA
TGTGCCAGCAGTGATCGAGGGGGCTACAATGAGCAGTTCTTC
CASSDRGGYNEQFF
>NA|12|TRBV7-9|TRBJ2-7|NA
TGTGCCAGCAGCTTATGGGCGAGGGAGCAGTACTTC
CASSLWAREQYF
>NA|13|TRBV28|TRBJ1-2|NA
TGTGCCAGCAGTACAGGGACCGGCTATGGCTACACCTTC
CASSTGTGYGYTF
>NA|15|TRBV28|TRBJ1-5|NA
TGTGCCAGCAGTCTCCGACAGGTTAGCAATCAGCCCCAGCATTTT
CASSLRQVSNQPQHF
>TRBD2|18|TRBV7-2|TRBJ2-1|NA
TGTGCCAGCAGCTTAGCCCGGACTAGCGGGAGGGCCGATTATGAGCAGTTCTTC
CASSLARTSGRADYEQFF
>NA|15|TRBV27|TRBJ2-7|NA
TGTGCCAGCAGTCTCTTGGGGGAGCAAACCTACGAGCAGTACTTC
CASSLLGEQTYEQYF
>TRBD2|16|TRBV10-3|TRBJ2-3|NA
TGTGCCATCAGTGAGTCGACTAGGGAGGGCGCAGATACGCAGTATTTT
CAISESTREGADTQYF
>NA|10|TRBV10-2|TRBJ2-7|NA
TGCGCCAGCAGTGAAGGGGAGCAGTACTTC
CASSEGEQYF
>TRBD1|15|TRBV19|TRBJ1-2|NA
TGTGCCAGTAGTATCAGGACAGGGCACAACTATGGCTACACCTTC
CASSIRTGHNYGYTF
>TRBD2|14|TRBV28|TRBJ2-1|NA
TGTGCCAGCACCGGAGGACTAGCGAATCCTGAGCAGTTCTTC
CASTGGLANPEQFF
>NA|11|TRBV29-1|TRBJ2-5|NA
TGCAGCGGGAGGTCCGGGGAGACCCAGTACTTC
CSGRSGETQYF
>NA|16|TRBV6-1|TRBJ2-7|NA
TGTGCCAGCAGTGCAATGGAGGGGACATTATTCTACGAGCAGTACTTC
CASSAMEGTLFYEQYF
>NA|14|TRBV7-9|TRBJ2-1|NA
TGTGCCAGCAGCTTGGTCAGCTCCTACAATGAGCAGTTCTTC
CASSLVSSYNEQFF
>NA|13|TRBV28|TRBJ2-2|NA
TGTGCCAGCAGTTTTGAGGGGGCCGGGGAGCTGTTTTTT
CASSFEGAGELFF
>TRBD2|13|TRBV11-3|TRBJ2-7|NA
TGTGCCAGCAGCTTAGGACTAGCGACCGAGCAGTACTTC
CASSLGLATEQYF